The present entry profiles one TCR beta chain with its context. What it binds is not known. As the method for making TCR beta libraries, quantitative 5'-RACE with molecular barcodes was used. From the 5' RACE reads, TCRdb called clonotypes with MiXCR, one entry per CDR3 protein. The data hold about 250,000 distinct CDR3 sequences, with under 12% observed a single time. The record originates from a study of CD8 T cells in ankylosing spondylitis. Study-wide points: Significant enrichment of disease-linked clones was reportedly seen in matched ankylosing spondylitis synovial fluid. Seven to nine highly homologous variants formed a TCR beta motif that appeared characteristic of ankylosing spondylitis blood.

V lost 5 bases to trimming and J lost 4 bases, with 24 bases between them. Germline V CDR1 and CDR2: WSHSY, SAAADI. The CDR3 length is 17 residues. This sequence joins TRBV10-2 and TRBJ2-7; unclear D gene. The TCR originated in a male donor with ankylosing spondylitis or in good health (not recorded which). Sequences were obtained from blood, either unsorted or a sorted T cell fraction (not recorded which). CDR3 residues: CASSSLSSGQRLYEQYF. The CDR3 DNA reads TGCGCCAGCAGTTCCCTCTCCTCTGGGCAGCGACTTTACGAGCAGTACTTC.